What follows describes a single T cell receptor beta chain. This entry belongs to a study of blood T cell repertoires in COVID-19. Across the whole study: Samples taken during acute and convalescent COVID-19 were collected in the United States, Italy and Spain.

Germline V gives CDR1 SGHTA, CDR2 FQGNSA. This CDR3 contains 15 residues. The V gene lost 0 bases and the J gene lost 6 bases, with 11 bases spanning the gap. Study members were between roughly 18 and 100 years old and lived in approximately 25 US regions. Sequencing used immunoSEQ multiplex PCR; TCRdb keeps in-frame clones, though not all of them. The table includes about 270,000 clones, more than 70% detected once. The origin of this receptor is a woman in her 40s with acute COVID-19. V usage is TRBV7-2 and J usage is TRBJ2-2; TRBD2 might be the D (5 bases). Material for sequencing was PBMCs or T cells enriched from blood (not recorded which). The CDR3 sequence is CASSLAIARAGELFF. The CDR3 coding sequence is TGTGCCAGCAGCTTAGCTATCGCGAGGGCCGGGGAGCTGTTTTTT.